A single T cell receptor (beta chain) is shown here with its context. Its antigen remains unidentified. No base qualities exist here, and no much larger clone lies one base off it. This sample was included in a study of blood T cell repertoires in COVID-19 (dated by TCRdb to 2020 to 2021). In terms of the full investigation: The collaborator samples originated in the United States, Italy and Spain and spanned the acute and convalescent phases of COVID-19. The material from the prospective study consisted of cDNA or gDNA derived from T cells, B-cell-depleted T cells, or PBMCs. The dataset comprised deeply sampled blood TCRbeta repertoires from subjects exposed to, actively infected with, or recovered from COVID-19. A freely available public database, intended as a resource for researchers studying the immune response to SARS-CoV-2, is where the repertoires were released. Samples were obtained from the ongoing ImmuneRACE study (first 160 participants) and from 950 to 1,500 subjects provided by 6 global collaborators. The sample metadata nearly always contained a de-identified subject ID, COVID-19 status, age in years and sex. Where available, HLA class I and class II types were taken from metadata supplied by the sample provider and were not determined by assay-based typing. Results and caveats for the whole study, not just this receptor: Clinical and demographic metadata were provided uncurated, with the amount varying by source and participant.

Looking up the germline V gene yields CDR1 SGHAT and CDR2 FQNNGV. From cysteine to phenylalanine, the CDR3 is 15 amino acids long. Only the CDR3 part of the read is kept: 45 bases, read in frame from the first base. Trimming accounts for 3 bases at V and 3 bases at J, while the number of junction bases matched to no gene is 5. TCRbeta CDR3 regions were amplified from genomic DNA by means of the immunoSEQ Assay, a bias-controlled multiplex PCR. The original pipeline was this. The number of nucleated cells in each sample was estimated from the amplification of reference gene primers within the assay. To quantify the absolute abundance of each unique TCRbeta CDR3 rearrangement, sequence reads were collapsed and filtered. For each sample, productive Simpson clonality was calculated as the square root of Simpson's diversity index across productive rearrangements. TCRdb took over this immuneACCESS table, retaining in-frame rearrangements with V and J assigned. Such tables are incomplete; in checked studies, under half of the missing clones stem from an unresolved V gene, and the remainder is unexplained. V, J and clone size are taken as reported in that table, and D and trimming were inferred from the DNA itself. The sample records about 240,000 clones, approximately 83% of which are singletons. The leading ten clones occupy around 6% of the sample.

Whole blood was collected in K2EDTA tubes by collaborating institutions according to the institutions' own protocols. For TCRbeta analysis, collaborators shipped samples in one of three forms: frozen whole blood, isolated PBMCs, or DNA extracted from either of those sample types. The V and J genes are TRBV11-2 and TRBJ2-3; TRBD1 matches 8 bases in the middle. This TCR was sampled from a human donor in a cohort sampled during active COVID-19. What was sequenced was peripheral blood. The nucleotide sequence reads TGTGCCAGCAGCTTCCGGGACAGGCGGACAGATACGCAGTATTTT. This encodes CASSFRDRRTDTQYF.